A single TCR beta chain is shown here with its context. These data come from a study of shared clonotypes between healthy human individuals. The ends were cut back, 3 bases at V and 4 bases at J, with 12 bases in the middle. The CDR3 sequence is 14 residues long. The germline V gene has CDR1 MNHEY and CDR2 SVGAGI. The data were produced by immunoSEQ multiplex PCR, yet TCRdb's version contains in-frame clones alone and is incomplete. This sample has 2 million or so clones; around 95% occur once, and the top ten carry more than 0.1%. Nashville, Tennessee was home to all donors, each a Caucasian adult. The investigators split CD4+ cells into a CD45RA+ naive subset and a CD45RA-negative memory subset.

The origin of this receptor is a man younger than 30 in good health. V usage is TRBV6-5 and J usage is TRBJ1-1; D gene unclear. The sequencing input was naive CD4+ T cells sorted from blood. Described subset: CD45RA+ positively selected. CDR3 in amino acids: CASSYSGGITEAFF. CDR3 DNA sequence: TGTGCCAGCAGTTATAGTGGCGGAATCACTGAAGCTTTCTTT.